This paragraph covers one T cell receptor (beta chain) sequence. This record comes from a study of sequential checkpoint blockade in melanoma. Study details: First-line arms were nivolumab then ipilimumab, or the reverse, randomized 1:1.

Documented treatment: randomized to nivolumab then ipilimumab (arm A) or the reverse (arm B). Per germline, CDR1 SEHNR and CDR2 FQNEAQ (reference sequence). With 1 base removed from V and 6 bases from J, the gap between germline ends came to 10 bases. CDR3 length equals 13 residues. Assay used: immunoSEQ multiplex PCR; TCRdb lists only in-frame clones, some missing. The sample includes some 17,000 clones, 60% to 80% seen only once; the top ten take approximately 12%. The sample consisted of CD8+ T cells sorted from blood (inferred from file names), taken from a patient given nivolumab and ipilimumab in sequence. The rearrangement links TRBV7-9 to TRBJ2-7; no reliable D call. The sequence was collected from a human donor with melanoma. The CDR3 bases are TGTGCCAGCAGCTTAGATTCTGGCTCCGAGCAGTACTTC. Protein product: CASSLDSGSEQYF.